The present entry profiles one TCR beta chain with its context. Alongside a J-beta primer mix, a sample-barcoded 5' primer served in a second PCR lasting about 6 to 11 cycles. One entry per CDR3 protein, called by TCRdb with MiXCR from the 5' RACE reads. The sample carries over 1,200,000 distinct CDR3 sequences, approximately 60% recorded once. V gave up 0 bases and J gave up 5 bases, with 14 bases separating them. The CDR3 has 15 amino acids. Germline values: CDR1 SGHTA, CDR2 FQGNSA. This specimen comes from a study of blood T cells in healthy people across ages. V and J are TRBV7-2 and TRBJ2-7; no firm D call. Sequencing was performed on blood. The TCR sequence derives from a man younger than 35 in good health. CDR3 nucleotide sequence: TGTGCCAGCAGCTTAGCAGGAGTACCCTACCACGAGCAGTACTTC. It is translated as CASSLAGVPYHEQYF.